These 27 T cell receptor beta chains share one sample of origin, sequenced in a study of blood T cells in healthy people across ages. Sample-barcoded 5' priming and a J-beta primer mix drove a second PCR of roughly 7 to 11 cycles. Using its own MiXCR run on the 5' RACE reads, TCRdb lists one record per CDR3 protein. The sample carries around 500,000 distinct CDR3 sequences, more than 45% recorded once. Material: blood. The receptors derive from an older man in good health.

This clonotype showed up many times. V and J are TRBV6-5 and TRBJ2-1; 9 nucleotides match TRBD2. This CDR3 comprises 14 residues. Losses at the gene ends were 4 bases for V and 6 bases for J; bases not matched to a gene: 4. The germline V gene has CDR1 MNHEY and CDR2 SVGAGI. CDR3 sequence: CASSFLAGINEQFF. CDR3 DNA: TGTGCCAGCAGTTTCCTAGCGGGAATCAATGAGCAGTTCTTC.

This clonotype was seen only a few times. The chain is built from TRBV10-3 and TRBJ1-2; D is possibly TRBD1 (6 bases). The CDR3 is made up of 14 amino acids. The germline V and J ends were trimmed by 6 bases and 7 bases, with 18 bases remaining between them. Germline V gene lookup returns CDR1 ENHRY and CDR2 SYGVKD. This CDR3 reads CAISETGSSGGYTF. CDR3 sequence (DNA): TGTGCCATCAGCGAGACAGGATCGTCCGGTGGCTACACCTTC.

This clonotype was picked up many times. The chain carries TRBV29-1 and TRBJ2-3; D is ambiguous. Germline CDR1 SQVTM, CDR2 ANQGSEA. Trimming took off 5 bases at V and 2 bases at J, with 5 bases between the two ends. The CDR3 has 11 residues. CDR3 loop: CSVTDTDTQYF. CDR3 coding DNA: TGCAGCGTTACGGACACAGATACGCAGTATTTT.

Only a few counts were recorded for this clonotype. The chain joins TRBV24-1 to TRBJ2-5, with 8 bases that match TRBD1. The CDR3 spans 15 residues. The ends lost 4 bases at V and 2 bases at J; junction bases unmatched: 5. Per the germline V gene, CDR1 is KGHDR and CDR2 is SFDVKD. The CDR3: CATSDRTGGQETQYF. For the CDR3, the DNA is TGTGCCACCAGTGACCGTACAGGGGGGCAAGAGACCCAGTACTTC.

The rearrangement joins TRBV5-1 to TRBJ2-1, with 7 bases that match TRBD2. V dropped 2 bases and J dropped 7; count of bases not matched to a gene: 9. The V gene's germline CDR1 is SGHRS and CDR2 YFSETQ. There are 15 residues in the CDR3. The CDR3 sequence: CASSLGLDRRNEQFF. DNA for the CDR3: TGCGCCAGCAGCTTAGGACTAGATCGTCGGAATGAGCAGTTCTTC.

This chain uses TRBV28 with TRBJ2-5, with TRBD1 identical over 8 bases. Germline V lookup: CDR1 MDHEN, CDR2 SYDVKM. The V gene end was trimmed by 4 bases and the J gene end by 6 bases; junction bases not matched to a gene: 4. This CDR3 region has 13 residues. The CDR3 sequence: CASSWGQEKTQYF. CDR3 bases: TGTGCCAGCAGTTGGGGACAGGAGAAGACCCAGTACTTC.

Remarks on this clonotype: One end of the junction does not line up with germline, which may come from a read error. The chain is built from TRBV7-9 and TRBJ2-3; no firm D call. CDR1 and CDR2 from the germline V gene are SEHNR and FQNEAQ (reference sequence). This CDR3 contains 13 residues. For the CDR3, the DNA is TGTGCCAGCAGAGGGTTTAGCACGGATACGCAGTATTTT. It encodes CASRGFSTDTQYF.

The chain is built from TRBV5-1 and TRBJ2-3, with TRBD1 as a possible D gene (5 bases). This CDR3 contains 15 residues. V lost 3 bases, J lost 2 bases, and 13 bases lay in between. CDR1 SGHRS and CDR2 YFSETQ come from the germline V gene. CDR3 in amino acids: CASSSRTPTTDTQYF. The CDR3 DNA reads TGCGCCAGCAGCTCCCGGACACCTACCACAGATACGCAGTATTTT.

This clonotype has at least ten counts. Here the CDR3 reads CASSVGLTGKTQYF. The CDR3 bases are TGTGCCAGCAGCGTAGGTTTAACAGGGAAGACCCAGTACTTC. The chain couples TRBV9 to TRBJ2-7, with D possibly TRBD1 on 6 matching bases. The J call may be faulty, since TRBJ2-5 better matches the DNA end. This CDR3 comprises 14 residues. Germline CDR1 and CDR2: SGDLS and YYNGEE.

The chain links TRBV7-2 to TRBJ2-1; 9 bases are a match to TRBD1. Looked up from germline, CDR1 is SGHTA and CDR2 is FQGNSA. The CDR3 has 15 amino acids. J lost 2 bases, V lost 7 bases, and 6 bases had no gene match. CDR3 DNA sequence: TGTGCCAGCACCCCGGGACAGGGCACCTACAATGAGCAGTTCTTC. Translated: CASTPGQGTYNEQFF.

The CDR3 sequence: CASSLGGGAGGANVLTF. DNA for the CDR3: TGTGCCAGCAGCTTAGGGGGCGGGGCCGGCGGGGCCAACGTCCTGACTTTC. The J gene is TRBJ2-6, the V gene TRBV7-9; a possible D gene is TRBD2 (6 bases). Germline V gene lookup returns CDR1 SEHNR and CDR2 FQNEAQ (reference sequence). There are 17 residues in the CDR3. V lost 1 base, J lost 4 bases, and 14 bases lay in between.

The genes are TRBV6-2 or TRBV6-3 and TRBJ1-6; D ambiguous. Germline lookup yields CDR1 MNHEY and CDR2 SVGEGT. With 7 bases removed from V and 10 bases from J, the gap between germline ends came to 11 bases. This CDR3 comprises 12 residues. The DNA of the CDR3 is TGTGCCAGCACGCGCAGTAACTCACCCCTCCACTTT. Protein product: CASTRSNSPLHF.

The table lists this clonotype with many counts. This may come from a read error, since a much larger clone is one base off. This sequence joins TRBV6-6 and TRBJ2-5; D is uncertain. The V gene's germline CDR1 is MNHNY and CDR2 SVGAGI (reference sequence). This CDR3 has 14 amino acids. The CDR3 DNA reads TGTGCCAGCAGTGACTCCCAGTACCAAGAGACCCAGTACTTC. Amino acid sequence: CASSDSQYQETQYF.

Note on this clonotype: A much larger clone lies a single base off, so this may be a read error. V gene TRBV7-9 combines with J gene TRBJ1-2; D is possibly TRBD1 (6 bases). Germline values: CDR1 SEHNR, CDR2 FQNEAQ (reference sequence). The CDR3 has 12 amino acids. The CDR3 loop reads CVSSQTGYGYTF. DNA for the CDR3: TGTGTCAGCAGCCAAACAGGGTATGGCTACACCTTC.

The V gene is TRBV4-1, the J gene TRBJ1-1, with unresolved D. The CDR3 is made up of 13 amino acids. Germline lookup yields CDR1 MGHRA and CDR2 YSYEKL. The ends were cut back, 4 bases at V and 6 bases at J, with 12 bases in the middle. The CDR3 is CASSRGLRAEAFF. CDR3 bases: TGCGCCAGCAGCCGCGGGCTTAGGGCTGAAGCTTTCTTT.

The V gene is TRBV20-1, the J gene TRBJ2-7; weak D call: TRBD2 (5 bases). The V end was cut by 3 bases, the J end by 4 bases, with 16 bases between. Germline V lookup: CDR1 DFQATT, CDR2 SNEGSKA (reference sequence). The CDR3 is 14 residues long. The DNA of the CDR3 is TGCAGTGCTAGGAGGGCCTCTTTACATTACGAGCAGTACTTC. It specifies CSARRASLHYEQYF.

This clonotype was detected only a few times. A clone one base away is much larger, so this may be a read error. V and J are TRBV6-6 and TRBJ1-2; 8 bases are a match to TRBD1. Germline V gene sequence: CDR1 MNHNY, CDR2 SVGAGI (reference sequence). This CDR3 contains 14 residues. Trimming at V came to 5 bases and at J to 3 bases, leaving 5 bases not matched to a gene. The CDR3 coding sequence is TGTGCCAGCAGTGACGACAGGGGAGACTATGGCTACACCTTC. It specifies CASSDDRGDYGYTF.

The J gene is TRBJ2-3, the V gene TRBV5-1; no clear D. Germline CDR1 SGHRS, CDR2 YFSETQ. V lost 5 bases and J lost 5, with 12 bases in between. The CDR3 sequence is 13 residues long. The CDR3 nucleotides read TGCGCCAGCAGAACACGGGCGGAAGATACGCAGTATTTT. Translation: CASRTRAEDTQYF.

The rearrangement links TRBV20-1 to TRBJ1-2; 10 bases map to TRBD1. The CDR3 loop spans 16 amino acids. J gave up 3 bases and V 0 bases, and 7 bases lay outside the gene matches. Germline V lookup: CDR1 DFQATT, CDR2 SNEGSKA (reference sequence). CDR3 residues: CSARDPGDRGYYGYTF. The CDR3 bases are TGCAGTGCTAGAGATCCCGGGGACAGGGGATACTATGGCTACACCTTC.

The chain's CDR3 is CANIQTGAHEQFF. CDR3 nucleotide sequence: TGTGCCAACATTCAGACCGGGGCCCATGAGCAGTTCTTC. V gene TRBV6-5 combines with J gene TRBJ2-1; D tentatively reads TRBD1 or TRBD2 (5 bases each). Germline CDR1 is MNHEY and CDR2 is SVGAGI. The CDR3 has 13 amino acids. V lost 10 bases, J lost 8 bases, and 18 bases lay in between.

This clonotype was counted a single time. The chain carries TRBV5-5 and TRBJ2-5; the D is unclear. The ends were cut back, 0 bases at V and 4 bases at J, with 4 bases in the middle. CDR1 and CDR2 (germline): SGHKS, YYEKEE (reference sequence). The CDR3 has 12 amino acids. The CDR3 bases are TGTGCCAGCAGCTTGGACGTAGAGACCCAGTACTTC. Protein: CASSLDVETQYF.

The sample holds a few counts of this clonotype. V and J are TRBV7-9 and TRBJ2-3, with no clear D. CDR1 SEHNR and CDR2 FQNEAQ come from the germline V gene (reference sequence). The CDR3 contains 14 residues. The germline V and J ends were trimmed by 5 bases and 2 bases, with 11 bases remaining between them. CDR3 protein: CASSPRWTTDTQYF. As DNA, the CDR3 is TGTGCCAGCAGCCCGCGGTGGACCACAGATACGCAGTATTTT.

This clonotype was seen ten or more times. Written as DNA, the CDR3 is TGTGCCAGCAGTTGGAGCGGGACTAGCGGGAGGGATGAGCAGTTCTTC. The encoded protein is CASSWSGTSGRDEQFF. The V call is TRBV6-5, the J call TRBJ2-1, with 16 bases that match TRBD2. Germline V CDR1 and CDR2: MNHEY, SVGAGI. The CDR3 has 16 residues. V was pared by 4 bases and J by 8 bases, with 5 bases of the junction left unmatched.

This clonotype has ten or more counts. J is TRBJ2-1 and V is TRBV6-6, with 10 bases that match TRBD2. The CDR3 is 18 residues long. The germline V gene has CDR1 MNHNY and CDR2 SVGAGI (reference sequence). The junction had 12 bases not matched to a gene; V was cut back by 6 bases and J by 1 base. CDR3 region: CASRRRLAGAPSYNEQFF. Written as DNA, the CDR3 is TGTGCCAGCAGGCGTCGGCTAGCGGGAGCCCCATCCTACAATGAGCAGTTCTTC.

This clonotype has more than one count but fewer than ten. This chain connects TRBV7-2 to TRBJ2-3; no clear D gene. V shed 3 bases and J shed 2 bases, with 12 bases lying between them. The germline gives CDR1 SGHTA, CDR2 FQGNSA. This CDR3 is built from 15 residues. CDR3 DNA: TGTGCCAGCAGCTTTCTTAGGGTCGTCACAGATACGCAGTATTTT. Translating it yields CASSFLRVVTDTQYF.

The rearrangement links TRBV20-1 to TRBJ1-4; D unresolved. Trimming removed 0 bases from V and 7 bases from J, with 12 bases in between. In germline, CDR1 is DFQATT, CDR2 SNEGSKA (reference sequence). This CDR3 is built from 14 residues. CDR3 loop: CSAREPTSPEKLFF. CDR3 nucleotides: TGCAGTGCTAGAGAGCCGACGAGCCCTGAAAAACTGTTTTTT.

The V gene is TRBV12-3 or TRBV12-4, the J gene TRBJ2-7; the D gene is possibly TRBD2 (6 bases). The CDR3 covers 17 residues. Trimming took off 6 bases at V and 2 bases at J, with 23 bases between the two ends. Here the CDR3 DNA reads TGTGCCAGCAGCTTGGCTTTTTCGGGACTGGAGCCCTACGAGCAGTACTTC. Translating it yields CASSLAFSGLEPYEQYF.